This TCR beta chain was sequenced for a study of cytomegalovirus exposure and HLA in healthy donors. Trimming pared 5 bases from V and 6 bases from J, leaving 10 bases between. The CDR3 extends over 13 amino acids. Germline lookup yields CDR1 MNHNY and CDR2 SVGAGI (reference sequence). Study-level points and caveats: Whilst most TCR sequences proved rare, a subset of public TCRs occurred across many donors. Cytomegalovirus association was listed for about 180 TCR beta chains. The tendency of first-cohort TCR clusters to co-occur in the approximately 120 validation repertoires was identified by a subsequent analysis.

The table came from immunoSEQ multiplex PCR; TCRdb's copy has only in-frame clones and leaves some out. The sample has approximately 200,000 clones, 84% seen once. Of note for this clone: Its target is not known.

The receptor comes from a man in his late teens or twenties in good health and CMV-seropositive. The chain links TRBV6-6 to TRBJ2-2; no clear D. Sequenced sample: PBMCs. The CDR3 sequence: CASSTARAGELFF. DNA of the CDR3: TGTGCCAGCAGTACGGCCCGGGCCGGGGAGCTGTTTTTT.